Below are 13 T cell receptor beta chains sequenced from a single sample in a study of cytomegalovirus exposure and HLA in healthy donors. TCRdb's copy holds only in-frame clones and misses some; the assay was immunoSEQ multiplex PCR. Of some 340,000 clones in the sample, around 90% were seen once. The sample taken for sequencing was PBMCs. The receptors were sampled from a woman aged 30 to 39 in good health and CMV-seropositive.

The chain couples TRBV27 to TRBJ2-4; maybe TRBD1 (5 bases). Germline values: CDR1 MNHEY, CDR2 SMNVEV (reference sequence). V lost 6 bases to trimming and J lost 1 base, with 16 bases between them. The CDR3 contains 16 residues. Written as DNA, the CDR3 is TGTGCCAGCAGCAAAAAACAGGCAATTGCCAAAAACATTCAGTACTTC. Translating it yields CASSKKQAIAKNIQYF.

The V call is TRBV7-8, the J call TRBJ1-3, with 7 bases that match TRBD1. From germline, CDR1 is SGHVS and CDR2 FQNEAQ. The CDR3 has 15 amino acids. J was trimmed by 5 bases and V by 1 base; bases with no gene match: 5. The CDR3 DNA follows: TGTGCCAGCAGCTTAGTGCCGGGACAGCGAAACACCATATATTTT. As protein: CASSLVPGQRNTIYF.

This clone was counted only a few times. This chain connects TRBV18 to TRBJ1-5; tentative D call: TRBD1 (6 bases). Germline V lookup: CDR1 KGHSH, CDR2 LQKENI. The CDR3 covers 13 residues. V lost 1 base to trimming and J lost 5 bases, with 6 bases between them. CDR3 nucleotide sequence: TGTGCCAGCTCACCACGGACAGATCAGCCCCAGCATTTT. Amino acid sequence: CASSPRTDQPQHF.

This rearrangement joins TRBV18 to TRBJ2-7, with TRBD2 matching over 10 bases. Germline V gene lookup returns CDR1 KGHSH and CDR2 LQKENI. The CDR3 is made up of 16 amino acids. The V and J ends lost 1 base and 1 base, in that order; junction bases with no gene match: 4. In DNA, the CDR3 is TGTGCCAGCTCACCACTAAGCGGGAGGGAATCCTACGAGCAGTACTTC. Its translation is CASSPLSGRESYEQYF.

The CDR3 loop is CASSGANTEAFF. In nucleotides, the CDR3 is TGTGCCAGCAGCGGGGCGAACACTGAAGCTTTCTTT. The chain carries TRBV7-6 and TRBJ1-1, with D possibly matching TRBD1 (5 bases). Germline CDR1 SGHVS, CDR2 FNYEAQ. This CDR3 comprises 12 residues. V was clipped by 5 bases and J by 1 base, with 5 bases between them.

V gene TRBV2 combines with J gene TRBJ2-2; tentatively, D is TRBD2 (5 bases). Germline CDR1 reads SNHLY; CDR2 reads FYNNEI. The germline V and J ends were trimmed by 8 bases and 6 bases, with 13 bases remaining between them. The CDR3 totals 13 residues. CDR3 in amino acids: CASRLGVAGELFF. CDR3 coding DNA: TGTGCCAGCCGTCTCGGGGTAGCCGGGGAGCTGTTTTTT.

V and J are TRBV28 and TRBJ1-1; maybe TRBD1 (6 bases). This CDR3 spans 12 amino acids. V was clipped by 7 bases and J by 6 bases, with 12 bases between them. From germline, CDR1 is MDHEN and CDR2 SYDVKM. CDR3 coding DNA: TGTGCCAGCACACAGGGTACGTCTGAAGCTTTCTTT. Translating gives CASTQGTSEAFF.

This clone was observed a single time. The V call is TRBV11-3, the J call TRBJ2-1; 7 nucleotides line up with TRBD1. Germline-derived CDR1 and CDR2 are SGHNT and YENEEA. J lost 11 bases, V lost 3 bases, and 4 bases had no gene match. The CDR3 has 12 residues. The DNA of the CDR3 is TGTGCCAGCAGCTTGACAGGGATCAAGCAGTTCTTC. Translation gives CASSLTGIKQFF.

V and J are TRBV2 and TRBJ2-5; perhaps TRBD1 as D (5 bases). V shed 4 bases and J shed 6 bases, with 15 bases lying between them. The CDR3 runs to 14 residues. Germline V gives CDR1 SNHLY, CDR2 FYNNEI. This CDR3 reads CASSVQGREQTQYF. The CDR3 DNA is TGTGCCAGCAGTGTCCAGGGCAGGGAACAGACCCAGTACTTC.

J is TRBJ1-4 and V is TRBV25-1, with TRBD1 matching 8 bases. This CDR3 comprises 16 residues. CDR1 and CDR2 (germline): MGHDK, SYGVNS. With 0 bases clipped from V and 8 bases from J, the junction kept 8 bases outside the gene matches. The DNA for the CDR3 is TGTGCCAGCAGTGAATATGTCGGACAGGGCGGGGAAAAACTGTTTTTT. This translates into CASSEYVGQGGEKLFF.

J is TRBJ1-5 and V is TRBV4-2; TRBD1 matches 7 bases. This CDR3 spans 15 amino acids. Germline assignment: CDR1 LGHNA and CDR2 YNFKEQ. With V trimmed by 1 base and J by 6 bases, 6 bases remained unmatched. CDR3 DNA: TGTGCCAGCAGCCAAGTAACAGGGGCCGTTCAGCCCCAGCATTTT. This translates into CASSQVTGAVQPQHF.

The table lists this clone with a count of one. J is TRBJ2-7 and V is TRBV2; no definite D call. There are 12 residues in the CDR3. Trimming shortened V by 3 bases and J by 3 bases, and 6 bases separated the two germline ends. Looked up from germline, CDR1 is SNHLY and CDR2 is FYNNEI. CDR3 in amino acids: CASSESDYEQYF. CDR3 nucleotides: TGTGCCAGCAGTGAGTCGGACTACGAGCAGTACTTC.

The chain uses TRBV30 and TRBJ2-3; D is tentatively TRBD1 or TRBD2 (6 bases each). CDR1 and CDR2 (germline): GTSNPN, SVGIG (reference sequence). The CDR3 sequence is 13 residues long. With 5 bases removed from V and 2 bases from J, the gap between germline ends came to 11 bases. DNA for the CDR3: TGTGCCTGGGAACGGGGGCTCACAGATACGCAGTATTTT. Translated: CAWERGLTDTQYF.